The present T cell receptor (beta chain) was sequenced within a study of shared clonotypes between healthy human individuals. Broader study findings: Rarefaction curves obtained for sorted subsets showed sequencing incomplete despite large depth.

Trimming removed 5 bases at V and 3 bases at J, with 8 bases between. This CDR3 region has 11 residues. The V gene's germline CDR1 is DFQATT and CDR2 SNEGSKA (reference sequence). Of note for this clone: Its antigen remains unknown.

This table comes from immunoSEQ multiplex PCR, and its TCRdb copy is limited to in-frame clones, with some not included. The table records some 2 million clones, over 85% of them present only once. The source is a man aged 18 to 30 in good health. V and J are TRBV20-1 and TRBJ2-7, with D hard to call. Sequencing was performed on naive CD4+ T cells sorted from blood. Subset given: CD45RA+ positively selected. The CDR3 sequence: CSALSHYEQYF. CDR3 bases: TGCAGTGCTCTTAGTCACTACGAGCAGTACTTC.